This T cell receptor beta chain was obtained from a study of cytomegalovirus exposure and HLA in healthy donors. Study conclusions and caveats: Reports showed the classifier diagnosing cytomegalovirus status with high specificity and sensitivity. Reportedly, TCR beta sequences accurately predicted HLA-A and HLA-B alleles in most subjects. Overall, 164 TCR beta chains were annotated as cytomegalovirus-associated.

PCR used 60 Vbeta primers and 13 Jbeta primers. Profiled with immunoSEQ multiplex PCR; TCRdb holds only in-frame clones, not every one. The sample holds 100,000 or so clones, 85% to 90% seen once. To note about this clone: No antigen is known for it.

This CDR3 is built from 16 residues. The germline gives CDR1 MDHEN, CDR2 SYDVKM. Trimming took 2 bases from V and 0 from J, leaving 13 bases between them. The chain links TRBV28 to TRBJ1-2; D is possibly TRBD1 (5 bases). Sequenced sample: PBMCs. The origin of this receptor is a man aged 25-40 years in good health and CMV-seronegative. The CDR3 region has the DNA TGTGCCAGCAGTTTACCCCCCATGGGGCCTAACTATGGCTACACCTTC. Amino acid sequence: CASSLPPMGPNYGYTF.